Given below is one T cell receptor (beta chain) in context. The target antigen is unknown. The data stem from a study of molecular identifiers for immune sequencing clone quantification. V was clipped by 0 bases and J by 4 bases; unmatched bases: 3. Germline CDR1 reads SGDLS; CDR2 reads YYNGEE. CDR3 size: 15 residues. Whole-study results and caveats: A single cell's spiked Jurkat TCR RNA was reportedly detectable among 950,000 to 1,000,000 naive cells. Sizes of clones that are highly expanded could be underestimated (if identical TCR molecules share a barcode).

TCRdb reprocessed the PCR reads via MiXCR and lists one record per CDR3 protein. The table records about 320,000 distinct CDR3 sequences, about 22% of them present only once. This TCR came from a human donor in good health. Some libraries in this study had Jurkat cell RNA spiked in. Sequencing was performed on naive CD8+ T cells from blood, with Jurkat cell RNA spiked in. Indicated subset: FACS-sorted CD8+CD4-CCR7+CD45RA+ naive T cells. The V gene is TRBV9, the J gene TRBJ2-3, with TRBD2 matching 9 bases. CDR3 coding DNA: TGTGCCAGCAGCGTAGTCGGCGGGAGGGCAGATACGCAGTATTTT. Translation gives CASSVVGGRADTQYF.